This note documents a single T cell receptor (beta chain) sequence. Its antigen is unknown. This sample's treatment: about 20 received Ad26.COV2.S at low or high dose, single or two shots; 5 received placebo; per-sample allocation not given. Each sample was drawn 63 days after the first injection (of vaccine or placebo). Trimming removed 0 bases from V and 9 bases from J, with 10 bases in between. The CDR3 covers 13 residues. CDR1 and CDR2 from the germline V gene are SGHKS and YYEKEE (reference sequence). The data were obtained in a study of Ad26.COV2.S vaccination and SARS-CoV-2 variants. On the study more broadly: A participant enrolled in the COV1001 Ad26.COV2.S trial arm provided the sample. General study results and limits: Those who received vaccine or placebo ended up with similar non-spike TCR breadth.

TCRdb keeps only in-frame clones here, not all; method: immunoSEQ multiplex PCR. Here the sample spans around 300,000 clones, 88% being singletons. The chain joins TRBV5-5 to TRBJ1-5; D perhaps matches TRBD1 (6 bases). The source is a person between 18 and 65 years old who received the Ad26.COV2.S COVID-19 vaccine or a placebo. The sequenced sample was peripheral blood, obtained in a trial of Ad26.COV2.S vaccine versus placebo. The CDR3 DNA sequence: TGTGCCAGCAGCTTGGCAGGGGAGCGGCCCCAGCATTTT. This encodes CASSLAGERPQHF.